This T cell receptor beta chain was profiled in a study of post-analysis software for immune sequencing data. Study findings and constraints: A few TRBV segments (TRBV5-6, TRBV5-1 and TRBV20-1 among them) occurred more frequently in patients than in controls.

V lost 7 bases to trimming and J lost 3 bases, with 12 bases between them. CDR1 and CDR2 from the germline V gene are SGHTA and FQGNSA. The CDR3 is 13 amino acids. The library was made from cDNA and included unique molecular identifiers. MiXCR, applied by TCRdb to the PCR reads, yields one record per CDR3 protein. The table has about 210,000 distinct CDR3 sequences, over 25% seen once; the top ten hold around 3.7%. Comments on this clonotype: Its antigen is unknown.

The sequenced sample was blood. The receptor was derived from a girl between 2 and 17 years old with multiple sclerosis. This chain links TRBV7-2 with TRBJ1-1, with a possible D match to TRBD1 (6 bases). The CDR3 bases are TGTGCCAGCAAAACAGGGAGGGACACTGAAGCTTTCTTT. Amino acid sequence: CASKTGRDTEAFF. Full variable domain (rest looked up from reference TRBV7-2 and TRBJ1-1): GAGVSQSPSNKVTEKGKDVELRCDPISGHTALYWYRQSLGQGLEFLIYFQGNSAPDKSGLPSDRFSAERTGGSVSTLTIQRTQQEDSAVYLCASKTGRDTEAFFGQGTRLTVV.